These 28 T cell receptor beta chains share one sample of origin, sequenced in a study of T cell clusters in autoimmune cytopenias. TRB was amplified by touch-down multiplex PCR, primer pools A and B combined. TCRdb reprocessed the multiplex PCR reads, keeping one entry per CDR3 protein, no DNA. There are 8,000 to 8,500 distinct CDR3 sequences in the sample, with around 5% held by the top ten. Tens of thousands of genome equivalents of blood DNA were amplified for TRB. Sequencing was performed on peripheral blood. The receptors were gathered from a human donor with an autoimmune cytopenia or autoimmune hepatitis (not recorded which).

This clonotype ranks as medium-sized in terms of frequency. The V gene is TRBV19, the J gene TRBJ2-3. From germline, CDR1 is LNHDA and CDR2 SQIVND (reference sequence). This CDR3 is built from 14 residues. Here the CDR3 reads CASSIDTATDTQYF.

Judged by frequency, this clonotype is medium-sized. This sequence joins TRBV29-1 and TRBJ1-1; the TCRdb call, TRBD1, lacks DNA for checking. CDR1 is SQVTM, CDR2 ANQGSEA, per germline. There are 13 residues in the CDR3. The CDR3 loop is CSVGQGWNTEAFF.

According to its frequency, this clonotype is medium-sized. V is TRBV20-1 and J is TRBJ2-1; TCRdb gives TRBD2 as the D gene, but with no DNA this cannot be confirmed. This CDR3 region has 16 residues. Germline-derived CDR1 and CDR2 are DFQATT and SNEGSKA (reference sequence). Here the CDR3 reads CSARDGTSGIYNEQFF.

The V gene is TRBV19, the J gene TRBJ1-3; the D call of TRBD1 rests on TCRdb alone, since no DNA is present to check it. The CDR3 length is 16 residues. Germline V lookup: CDR1 LNHDA, CDR2 SQIVND (reference sequence). Here the CDR3 reads CASTSRGTGHGNTIYF.

The chain is built from TRBV30 and TRBJ1-2. This CDR3 contains 12 residues. Germline lookup yields CDR1 GTSNPN and CDR2 SVGIG (reference sequence). This CDR3 reads CAWSVPQGGYTF. Full variable domain (remainder filled in from reference TRBV30 and TRBJ1-2): SQTIHQWPATLVQPVGSPLSLECTVEGTSNPNLYWYRQAAGRGLQLLFYSVGIGQISSEVPQNLSASRPQDRQFILSSKKLLLSDSGFYLCAWSVPQGGYTFGSGTRLTVV.

The chain has TRBV7-6 and TRBJ2-1; the TRBD2 assignment by TCRdb is unverifiable without DNA. Germline CDR1 is SGHVS and CDR2 is FNYEAQ. The CDR3 is 15 amino acids. CDR3: CASSLAEGSYNEQFF.

By frequency, this clonotype is medium-sized. V usage is TRBV13 and J usage is TRBJ2-3. Looked up from germline, CDR1 is PRHDT and CDR2 is FYEKMQ (reference sequence). The CDR3 totals 13 residues. CDR3 sequence reads: CASSSAATDTQYF.

The chain joins TRBV5-6 to TRBJ2-1; TCRdb indicates TRBD2, and absent DNA this call remains unverified. Germline V gene data show CDR1 as SGHDT and CDR2 as YYEEEE. This CDR3 has 14 residues. CDR3 region: CASSSGTSGRGKFF.

The chain links TRBV20-1 to TRBJ2-6. Germline V CDR1 and CDR2: DFQATT, SNEGSKA (reference sequence). The CDR3 covers 16 residues. The CDR3 loop is CSASRPPSSGANVLTF.

This clonotype shows up as medium-sized by frequency. V and J are TRBV15 and TRBJ1-2; lacking DNA, the TRBD1 call made by TCRdb goes unchecked. The CDR3 is made up of 13 amino acids. CDR1 is LNHNV and CDR2 is YYDKDF in the germline V gene (reference sequence). The CDR3 sequence is CATSAYGGYGYTF.

This clonotype registers medium-sized by frequency. The chain joins TRBV30 to TRBJ1-1. This CDR3 contains 13 residues. Germline loops: CDR1 GTSNPN, CDR2 SVGIG (reference sequence). The CDR3 sequence is CAWSRNPNTEAFF.

This chain's CDR3 is CSATAVDRGSSPLHF. This chain links TRBV20-1 with TRBJ1-6; the D call of TRBD1 rests on TCRdb alone, since no DNA is present to check it. The CDR3 is made up of 15 amino acids. Germline loops: CDR1 DFQATT, CDR2 SNEGSKA (reference sequence).

The chain joins TRBV6-5 to TRBJ1-3. The CDR3 is made up of 15 amino acids. The V gene's germline CDR1 is MNHEY and CDR2 SVGAGI. The CDR3 sequence: CASSRTRRTGNTIYF.

This clonotype registers medium-sized by frequency. This chain joins TRBV6-5 and TRBJ1-6; TCRdb selects TRBD1, and the lack of DNA leaves this call unchecked. Germline V gives CDR1 MNHEY, CDR2 SVGAGI. The CDR3 is made up of 18 amino acids. The CDR3 sequence: CASRQPGTGWTFDPPLHF.

The chain couples TRBV4-2 to TRBJ2-7; with no DNA, the TCRdb D assignment of TRBD1 cannot be verified. The CDR3 spans 15 residues. Germline CDR1 and CDR2: LGHNA and YNFKEQ. The CDR3 protein is CASSQEYRGRFEQYF.

This sequence joins TRBV18 and TRBJ2-3; TCRdb outputs TRBD1, but without DNA this stays unchecked. The CDR3 runs 15 residues. CDR1 is KGHSH, CDR2 LQKENI, per germline. The CDR3 loop reads CASRLPGPSTDTQYF.

The J gene is TRBJ2-1, the V gene TRBV6-4; TCRdb outputs TRBD1, but without DNA this stays unchecked. Per germline, CDR1 MRHNA and CDR2 SNTAGT. This CDR3 is 14 amino acids long. This chain's CDR3 is CASSERLDINEQFF.

This rearrangement joins TRBV20-1 to TRBJ1-6; checking the TCRdb D call of TRBD1 is not possible without DNA. This CDR3 has 16 amino acids. Germline V gives CDR1 DFQATT, CDR2 SNEGSKA (reference sequence). The CDR3 region is CSARVGGLTYNSPLHF.

V is TRBV6-2 or TRBV6-3 and J is TRBJ2-7; TCRdb calls TRBD1, which cannot be checked without DNA. This CDR3 contains 15 residues. The germline V gene has CDR1 MNHEY and CDR2 SVGEGT. CDR3 region: CASSGGTGATYEQYF.

By frequency, this clonotype is medium-sized (0.01 to 0.1%). V usage is TRBV19 and J usage is TRBJ1-5; without DNA, the TCRdb call of TRBD1 cannot be checked. The CDR3 length is 15 residues. Germline CDR1 and CDR2: LNHDA and SQIVND (reference sequence). CDR3 sequence reads: CASSIRTGGNQPQHF.

This clonotype is medium-sized by frequency. V usage is TRBV29-1 and J usage is TRBJ2-7; lacking DNA, the TRBD2 call made by TCRdb goes unchecked. Germline V lookup: CDR1 SQVTM, CDR2 ANQGSEA. The CDR3 has 13 amino acids. CDR3 sequence reads: CSVGMGPGYEQYF.

Frequency places this clonotype as medium-sized (0.01 to 0.1%). V gene TRBV30 combines with J gene TRBJ2-3. Germline CDR1 reads GTSNPN; CDR2 reads SVGIG (reference sequence). The CDR3 sequence is 13 residues long. CDR3 sequence: CAWSEWSSDTQYF.

By frequency, this clonotype registers medium-sized (0.01 to 0.1%). This chain connects TRBV5-4 to TRBJ2-7; lacking DNA, the TRBD1 call made by TCRdb goes unchecked. This CDR3 contains 14 residues. Germline CDR1 SGHNT, CDR2 YYREEE (reference sequence). CDR3: CASQTEQARQEQYF.

According to its frequency, this clonotype is medium-sized (0.01 to 0.1%). The rearrangement links TRBV19 to TRBJ2-3; with no DNA, the TCRdb D assignment of TRBD1 cannot be verified. The CDR3 runs to 15 residues. Germline V gene sequence: CDR1 LNHDA, CDR2 SQIVND (reference sequence). The CDR3 protein is CASSRMTGGRDTQYF.

This clonotype ranks as medium-sized in terms of frequency. The rearrangement uses TRBV27 and TRBJ2-7. The CDR3 consists of 13 residues. Germline V lookup: CDR1 MNHEY, CDR2 SMNVEV (reference sequence). The CDR3 region is CASRTQNSYEQYF.

The chain couples TRBV27 to TRBJ2-7; lacking DNA, the TRBD2 call made by TCRdb goes unchecked. Germline values: CDR1 MNHEY, CDR2 SMNVEV (reference sequence). The CDR3 runs to 20 residues. The CDR3 here is CASSFRSVGPSGGRTYEQYF.

This clonotype is medium-sized (0.01 to 0.1%) by frequency. The V gene is TRBV11-1, the J gene TRBJ2-7; TCRdb picks TRBD1, but there is no DNA to check that call. In germline, CDR1 is SGHAT, CDR2 FQDESV (reference sequence). This CDR3 has 14 residues. The CDR3 loop reads CASSHRDRGFEQYF.

According to its frequency, this clonotype is medium-sized (0.01 to 0.1%). This rearrangement joins TRBV12-3 or TRBV12-4 to TRBJ2-7; TCRdb indicates TRBD1, and absent DNA this call remains unverified. The CDR3 runs 14 residues. The CDR3 loop reads CASSRPGTGNEQYF.